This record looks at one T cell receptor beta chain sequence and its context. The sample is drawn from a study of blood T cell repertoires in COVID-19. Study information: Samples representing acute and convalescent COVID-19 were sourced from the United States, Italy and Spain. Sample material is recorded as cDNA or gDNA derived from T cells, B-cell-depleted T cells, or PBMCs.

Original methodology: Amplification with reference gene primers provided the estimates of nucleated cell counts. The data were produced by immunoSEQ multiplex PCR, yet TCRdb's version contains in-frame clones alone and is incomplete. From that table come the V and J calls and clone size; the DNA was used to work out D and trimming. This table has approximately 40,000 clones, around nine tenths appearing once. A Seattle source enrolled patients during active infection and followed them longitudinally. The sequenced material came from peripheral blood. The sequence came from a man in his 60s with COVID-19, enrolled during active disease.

The DNA for the CDR3 is TGTGCCAGCAGTCTGGACAGGGTAGGTTACGAGCAGTACTTC. Translating gives CASSLDRVGYEQYF. V is TRBV5-6 and J is TRBJ2-7, with 8 nucleotides matching TRBD1. CDR3 length equals 14 residues. Germline CDR1 SGHDT, CDR2 YYEEEE. J lost 4 bases, V lost 5 bases, and 8 bases had no gene match.